Presented here are 31 T cell receptor beta chains from one specimen sequenced in a study of T-cell memory formation after mild COVID-19. In TCRdb, the 5' RACE reads were re-called with MiXCR into one record per CDR3 protein. The data hold some 410,000 distinct CDR3 sequences, with about 22% observed a single time. What was sequenced was PBMCs or a T cell subset sorted from them (not recorded which). Receptors were obtained from an adult woman who had mild COVID-19 (a few samples of this study predate the infection). Cell type and time point are not known.

The J gene is TRBJ2-1, the V gene TRBV18, with a possible D match to TRBD2 (6 bases). CDR1 is KGHSH and CDR2 is LQKENI in the germline V gene. V was pared by 0 bases and J by 8 bases, with 14 bases between. This CDR3 comprises 15 residues. The CDR3 spells CASSPPLPGGDEQFF. CDR3 DNA: TGTGCCAGCTCACCACCTTTGCCAGGAGGGGATGAGCAGTTCTTC.

This clonotype was observed a handful of times. The chain links TRBV5-1 to TRBJ2-5, with a weak D call TRBD1 (6 bases). In germline, CDR1 is SGHRS, CDR2 YFSETQ. The V and J ends lost 0 bases and 4 bases respectively, with 13 bases between them. CDR3 length equals 15 residues. The CDR3 spells CASSLATGPPETQYF. The CDR3 DNA is TGCGCCAGCAGCTTGGCCACAGGGCCCCCAGAGACCCAGTACTTC.

The genes are TRBV7-2 and TRBJ2-1, with D perhaps given as TRBD1 or TRBD2 (6 bases each). V dropped 5 bases and J dropped 10 bases, with 18 bases sitting between them. Germline values: CDR1 SGHTA, CDR2 FQGNSA. This CDR3 is 14 amino acids long. The CDR3 DNA is TGTGCCAGCAGCAAGAACGGGGGCCTGGAGGAGCAGTTCTTC. Protein sequence: CASSKNGGLEEQFF.

This clonotype was picked up a small number of times. The chain recombines TRBV5-1 with TRBJ2-1, with D unresolved. CDR1 and CDR2 (germline): SGHRS, YFSETQ. Trimming took off 2 bases at V and 0 bases at J, with 9 bases between the two ends. The CDR3 has 15 amino acids. For the CDR3, the DNA is TGCGCCAGCAGCTTCGTCGGAAGCTCCTACAATGAGCAGTTCTTC. It encodes CASSFVGSSYNEQFF.

The chain employs TRBV15 and TRBJ2-5; 10 bases agree with TRBD2. Germline CDR1 and CDR2: LNHNV and YYDKDF (reference sequence). The length of the CDR3 is 15 residues. Unmatched junction bases numbered 7, after V lost 4 bases and J lost 5 bases. The DNA for the CDR3 is TGTGCCACCAGCACGACACTAGCGGGGAAGGAGACCCAGTACTTC. Its translation is CATSTTLAGKETQYF.

This clonotype has just a few counts. The chain is built from TRBV12-3 or TRBV12-4 and TRBJ2-1, with D unclear. The CDR3 spans 13 residues. Trimming took off 6 bases at V and 3 bases at J, with 9 bases between the two ends. The CDR3: CASSLSIYNEQFF. CDR3 in DNA: TGTGCCAGCAGCCTTTCGATCTACAATGAGCAGTTCTTC.

Many counts were recorded for this clonotype. The chain is built from TRBV5-6 and TRBJ2-5; 10 nucleotides agree with TRBD2. CDR3 length: 15 amino acids. Germline V lookup: CDR1 SGHDT, CDR2 YYEEEE. The V gene end was trimmed by 0 bases and the J gene end by 3 bases; junction bases not matched to a gene: 2. This chain's CDR3 is CASSLDLAGEETQYF. CDR3 nucleotides: TGTGCCAGCAGCTTGGATCTAGCGGGGGAAGAGACCCAGTACTTC.

The chain recombines TRBV15 with TRBJ2-1; D possibly corresponds to TRBD2 (6 bases). The germline V gene encodes CDR1 LNHNV and CDR2 YYDKDF (reference sequence). Between the trimmed V and J ends, which lost 7 bases and 4 bases, there was a span of 17 bases. The CDR3 consists of 15 residues. In DNA form, the CDR3 reads TGTGCCACCACCTCCTTAGCGGATATGTACAATGAGCAGTTCTTC. Translating gives CATTSLADMYNEQFF.

J is TRBJ1-5 and V is TRBV12-3 or TRBV12-4; tentative D call: TRBD1 (6 bases). This CDR3 comprises 17 residues. Trimming removed 4 bases at V and 2 bases at J, with 18 bases between. This CDR3 is CASSSRRGLGGNQPQHF. CDR3 bases: TGTGCCAGCAGTTCCCGCAGGGGATTGGGTGGCAATCAGCCCCAGCATTTT.

The rearrangement joins TRBV6-2 or TRBV6-3 to TRBJ2-5; 11 nucleotides line up with TRBD2. CDR3 length equals 17 residues. The junction had 10 bases not matched to a gene; V was cut back by 6 bases and J by 1 base. CDR1 is MNHEY, CDR2 SVGEGT, per germline. CDR3 loop: CASRTGLAGLAQETQYF. CDR3 nucleotides: TGTGCCAGCAGAACTGGACTAGCGGGCCTAGCCCAAGAGACCCAGTACTTC.

This chain links TRBV10-3 with TRBJ2-1; 11 bases align to TRBD2. The V gene end was trimmed by 8 bases and the J gene end by 3 bases; junction bases not matched to a gene: 9. The CDR3 is 16 residues long. CDR1 ENHRY and CDR2 SYGVKD come from the germline V gene. CDR3 nucleotides: TGTGCCATCGGGCTTGGGGGACTAGCGGACTACAATGAGCAGTTCTTC. It specifies CAIGLGGLADYNEQFF.

This clonotype was observed a handful of times. The chain is built from TRBV4-2 and TRBJ2-3; no clear D gene. CDR1 is LGHNA and CDR2 is YNFKEQ in the germline V gene. CDR3 length: 16 amino acids. The V gene lost 1 base and the J gene lost 0 bases, with 11 bases spanning the gap. In DNA, the CDR3 is TGTGCCAGCAGCCAAGGGTCCCCCGTTAGCACAGATACGCAGTATTTT. Translation: CASSQGSPVSTDTQYF.

This clonotype was observed a few times. The V gene is TRBV7-2, the J gene TRBJ2-1; 12 bases are shared with TRBD2. The germline gives CDR1 SGHTA, CDR2 FQGNSA. The junction had 4 bases not matched to a gene; V was cut back by 1 base and J by 9 bases. The CDR3 spans 15 residues. This CDR3 is CASSLGLAGEGEQFF. The CDR3 DNA reads TGTGCCAGCAGCTTAGGACTAGCGGGAGAGGGTGAGCAGTTCTTC.

This clonotype has a handful of counts. The J gene is TRBJ2-5, the V gene TRBV7-2; D not certain. V gave up 0 bases and J gave up 7 bases, with 12 bases separating them. Germline lookup yields CDR1 SGHTA and CDR2 FQGNSA. The CDR3 loop spans 14 amino acids. The CDR3 spells CASSLAPPMSTQYF. The CDR3 DNA follows: TGTGCCAGCAGCTTAGCCCCCCCCATGTCGACCCAGTACTTC.

Only a few counts were recorded for this clonotype. CDR3 bases: TGTGCCAGCAGCTTGAGCCCCTTTTGGTGGGCAGAATATGGCTACACCTTC. Translated, it gives CASSLSPFWWAEYGYTF. The J gene is TRBJ1-2, the V gene TRBV7-9; D unresolved. The germline V gene encodes CDR1 SEHNR and CDR2 FQNEAQ (reference sequence). This CDR3 contains 17 residues. V was shortened by 3 bases and J by 5 bases, with 22 bases between the two germline ends.

The chain carries TRBV6-2 or TRBV6-3 and TRBJ2-7, with D perhaps TRBD1 or TRBD2 (5 bases each). Germline-derived CDR1 and CDR2 are MNHEY and SVGEGT. Trimming cost V 7 bases and J 0 bases, with 19 bases left between them. The CDR3 runs to 16 residues. CDR3 region: CASMGTSRFRSYEQYF. The CDR3, as DNA: TGTGCCAGCATGGGGACGTCCCGATTCCGCTCCTACGAGCAGTACTTC.

This clonotype was recorded a few times. The chain couples TRBV5-4 to TRBJ2-7; possibly TRBD1 for D (5 bases). Germline-derived CDR1 and CDR2 are SGHNT and YYREEE (reference sequence). The ends were cut back, 5 bases at V and 0 bases at J, with 15 bases in the middle. CDR3 length equals 15 residues. CDR3 region: CASSFDSYLSYEQYF. CDR3 nucleotides: TGTGCCAGCAGTTTTGACAGCTACCTCTCCTACGAGCAGTACTTC.

This clonotype was counted ten times or more. This chain joins TRBV7-6 and TRBJ2-5; D call uncertain. Trimming left V 3 bases short and J 2 bases short, with 7 bases between. The CDR3 loop spans 13 amino acids. Germline V gives CDR1 SGHVS, CDR2 FNYEAQ. CDR3 sequence (DNA): TGTGCCAGCAGCTTTGCTAGACAAGAGACCCAGTACTTC. Translation: CASSFARQETQYF.

The chain links TRBV6-2 or TRBV6-3 to TRBJ2-7; D gene unclear. With 7 bases removed from V and 3 bases from J, the gap between germline ends came to 10 bases. The germline V gene encodes CDR1 MNHEY and CDR2 SVGEGT. This CDR3 is built from 12 residues. CDR3 in amino acids: CASKKLDYEQYF. As DNA, the CDR3 is TGTGCCAGCAAGAAGCTAGACTACGAGCAGTACTTC.

This chain connects TRBV5-1 to TRBJ1-1; 11 bases are shared with TRBD1. Per germline, CDR1 SGHRS and CDR2 YFSETQ. This CDR3 has 16 amino acids. Trimming cost V 0 bases and J 5 bases; bases outside gene matches: 6. CDR3 sequence: CASSLVSGQGGTEAFF. The CDR3 DNA reads TGCGCCAGCAGCTTGGTATCGGGACAGGGGGGAACTGAAGCTTTCTTT.

This clonotype was detected only a few times. V and J are TRBV30 and TRBJ2-3; no definite D call. Germline values: CDR1 GTSNPN, CDR2 SVGIG (reference sequence). The V and J ends lost 5 bases and 6 bases respectively, with 18 bases between them. This CDR3 contains 14 residues. CDR3 region: CAWAAGWSTDTQYF. Here the CDR3 DNA reads TGTGCCTGGGCGGCAGGCTGGAGTACGGATACGCAGTATTTT.

This clonotype appeared a few times. The V call is TRBV7-6, the J call TRBJ2-1; TRBD2 aligns across 9 bases. Unmatched junction bases numbered 4, after V lost 1 base and J lost 6 bases. The CDR3 covers 15 residues. Germline V lookup: CDR1 SGHVS, CDR2 FNYEAQ. In nucleotides, the CDR3 is TGTGCCAGCAGCTTAGGTGTAGCGGGGGCCAATGAGCAGTTCTTC. Translating gives CASSLGVAGANEQFF.

This clonotype was detected only a few times. The chain carries TRBV11-2 and TRBJ1-1; 12 bases line up with TRBD1. CDR3 length: 15 residues. Germline loops: CDR1 SGHAT, CDR2 FQNNGV. Trimming cost V 5 bases and J 4 bases; bases outside gene matches: 5. The CDR3 DNA reads as TGTGCCAGCAGCACAGGGGACAGGGGGCCCACTGAAGCTTTCTTT. Its protein product is CASSTGDRGPTEAFF.

The chain has TRBV12-3 or TRBV12-4 and TRBJ1-5; D gene uncertain. Trimming stripped 3 bases from V and 6 bases from J, with 12 bases between. The CDR3 extends over 14 amino acids. The CDR3 region has the DNA TGTGCCAGCAGTTTCGGGCAGGACGGTCAGCCCCAGCATTTT. This sequence encodes CASSFGQDGQPQHF.

This clonotype occurred a few times. The rearrangement joins TRBV5-1 to TRBJ2-7; D is undetermined. The germline V gene encodes CDR1 SGHRS and CDR2 YFSETQ. This CDR3 region has 13 residues. V lost 5 bases to trimming and J lost 5 bases, with 14 bases between them. The CDR3 DNA follows: TGCGCCAGCAGGCGGCCCCCCGGCCACGAGCAGTACTTC. This encodes CASRRPPGHEQYF.

The chain couples TRBV29-1 to TRBJ2-1; D perhaps matches TRBD2 (5 bases). Trimming shortened V by 4 bases and J by 5 bases, and 18 bases separated the two germline ends. Germline V lookup: CDR1 SQVTM, CDR2 ANQGSEA. The CDR3 contains 15 residues. The CDR3 is CSVGPSGIRHNEQFF. CDR3 nucleotides: TGCAGCGTTGGTCCCTCCGGGATTAGGCACAATGAGCAGTTCTTC.

This chain links TRBV7-9 with TRBJ2-5, with D perhaps TRBD2 (5 bases). V gave up 5 bases and J gave up 11 bases, with 21 bases separating them. The germline V gene encodes CDR1 SEHNR and CDR2 FQNEAQ (reference sequence). The length of the CDR3 is 14 residues. The CDR3 loop is CASSPADQPSFQYF. CDR3 nucleotide sequence: TGTGCCAGCAGCCCAGCGGACCAACCCTCATTTCAGTACTTC.

This clonotype showed up just a few times. The J gene is TRBJ2-3, the V gene TRBV24-1; 11 nucleotides match TRBD2. V lost 3 bases to trimming and J lost 7 bases; unmatched junction nucleotides: 8. The CDR3 sequence is 16 residues long. Germline V lookup: CDR1 KGHDR, CDR2 SFDVKD. In DNA, the CDR3 is TGTGCCACCAGTGATCTTAGCGGGGGGGAAATGTATACGCAGTATTTT. Translation: CATSDLSGGEMYTQYF.

This clonotype came up once. The rearrangement links TRBV20-1 to TRBJ2-2; 12 positions agree with TRBD2. J was trimmed by 7 bases and V by 1 base; bases with no gene match: 4. CDR1 is DFQATT, CDR2 SNEGSKA, per germline (reference sequence). The CDR3 is made up of 15 amino acids. CDR3 protein: CSARALAGGSGELFF. Written as DNA, the CDR3 is TGCAGTGCTAGAGCACTAGCGGGGGGAAGCGGGGAGCTGTTTTTT.

V is TRBV20-1 and J is TRBJ2-7; 8 positions match TRBD2. Trimming removed 1 base from V and 4 bases from J; junction bases left unmatched: 3. The CDR3 totals 13 residues. Germline V gene lookup returns CDR1 DFQATT and CDR2 SNEGSKA (reference sequence). The CDR3 DNA is TGCAGTGCTAGAGGCGGGGGGCAATACGAGCAGTACTTC. Translating gives CSARGGGQYEQYF.

The chain recombines TRBV7-3 with TRBJ2-2; tentatively, D is TRBD1 (5 bases). Trimming took off 2 bases at V and 13 bases at J, with 14 bases between the two ends. This CDR3 is 13 amino acids long. Germline V gene sequence: CDR1 SGHTA, CDR2 FQGTGA. For the CDR3, the DNA is TGTGCCAGCAGCTTAGGCCCGGACCAGGGGCTGTTTTTT. This gives the protein CASSLGPDQGLFF.